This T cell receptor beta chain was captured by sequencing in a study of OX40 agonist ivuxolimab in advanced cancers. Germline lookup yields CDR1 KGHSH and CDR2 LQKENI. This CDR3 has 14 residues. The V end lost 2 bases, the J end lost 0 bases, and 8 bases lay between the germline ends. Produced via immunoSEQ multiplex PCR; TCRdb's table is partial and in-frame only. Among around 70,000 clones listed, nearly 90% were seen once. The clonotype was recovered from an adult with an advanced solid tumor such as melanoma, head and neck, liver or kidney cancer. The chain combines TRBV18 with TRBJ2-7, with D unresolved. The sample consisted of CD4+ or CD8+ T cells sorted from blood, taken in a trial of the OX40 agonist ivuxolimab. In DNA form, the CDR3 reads TGTGCCAGCTCACCATCGAGATACTCCTACGAGCAGTACTTC. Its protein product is CASSPSRYSYEQYF.